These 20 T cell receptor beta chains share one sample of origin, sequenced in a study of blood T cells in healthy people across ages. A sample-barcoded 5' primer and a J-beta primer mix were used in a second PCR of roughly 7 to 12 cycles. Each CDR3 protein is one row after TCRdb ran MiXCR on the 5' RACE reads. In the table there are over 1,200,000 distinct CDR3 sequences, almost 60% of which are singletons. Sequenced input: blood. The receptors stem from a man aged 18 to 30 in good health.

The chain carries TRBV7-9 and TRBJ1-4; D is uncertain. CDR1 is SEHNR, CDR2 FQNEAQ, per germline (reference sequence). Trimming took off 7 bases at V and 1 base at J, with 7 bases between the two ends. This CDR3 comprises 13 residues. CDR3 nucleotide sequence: TGTGCCAGCAACAGATTAACTAATGAAAAACTGTTTTTT. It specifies CASNRLTNEKLFF. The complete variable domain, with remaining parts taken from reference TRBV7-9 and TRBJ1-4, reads DTGVSQNPRHKITKRGQNVTFRCDPISEHNRLYWYRQTLGQGPEFLTYFQNEAQLEKSRLLSDRFSAERPKGSFSTLEIQRTEQGDSAMYLCASNRLTNEKLFFGSGTQLSVL.

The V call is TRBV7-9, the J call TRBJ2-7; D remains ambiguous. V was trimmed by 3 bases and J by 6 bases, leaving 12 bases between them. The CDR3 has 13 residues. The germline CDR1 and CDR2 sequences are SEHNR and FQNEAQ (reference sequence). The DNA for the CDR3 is TGTGCCAGCAGCTTGAGCCACGGGCCCGAGCAGTACTTC. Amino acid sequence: CASSLSHGPEQYF.

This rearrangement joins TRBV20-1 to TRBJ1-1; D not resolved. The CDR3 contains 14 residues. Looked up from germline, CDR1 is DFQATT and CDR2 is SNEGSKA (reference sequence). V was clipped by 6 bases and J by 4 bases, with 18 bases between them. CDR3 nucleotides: TGCAGTGCCACTAGCCCTCTTTCGGGCACTGAAGCTTTCTTT. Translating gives CSATSPLSGTEAFF.

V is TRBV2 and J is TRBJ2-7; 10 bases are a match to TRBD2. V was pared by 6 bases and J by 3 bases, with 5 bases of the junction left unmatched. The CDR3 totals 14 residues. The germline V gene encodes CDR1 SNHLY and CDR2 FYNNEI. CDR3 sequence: CASRASGSVYEQYF. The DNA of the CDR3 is TGTGCCAGCAGGGCTAGCGGGAGTGTCTACGAGCAGTACTTC.

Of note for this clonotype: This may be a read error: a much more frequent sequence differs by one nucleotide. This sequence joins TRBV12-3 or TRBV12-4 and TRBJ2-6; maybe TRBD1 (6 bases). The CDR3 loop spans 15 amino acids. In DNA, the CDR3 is TGTGCCAGCAGTCGAACAGGGTCTGGGGCCAGCGTCCTGACTTTC. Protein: CASSRTGSGASVLTF.

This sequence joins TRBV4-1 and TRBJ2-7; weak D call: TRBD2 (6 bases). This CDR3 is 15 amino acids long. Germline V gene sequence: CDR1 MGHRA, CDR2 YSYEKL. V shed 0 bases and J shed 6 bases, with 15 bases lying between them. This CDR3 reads CASSQEYGDSGEQYF. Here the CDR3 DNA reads TGCGCCAGCAGCCAAGAGTATGGGGACTCCGGCGAGCAGTACTTC.

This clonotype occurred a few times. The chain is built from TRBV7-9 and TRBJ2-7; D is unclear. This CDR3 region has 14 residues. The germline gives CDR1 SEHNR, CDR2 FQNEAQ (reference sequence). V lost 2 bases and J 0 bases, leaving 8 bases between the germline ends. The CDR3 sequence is CASSLSKSSYEQYF. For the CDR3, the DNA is TGTGCCAGCAGCTTAAGTAAATCCTCCTACGAGCAGTACTTC. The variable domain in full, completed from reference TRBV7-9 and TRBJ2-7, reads DTGVSQNPRHKITKRGQNVTFRCDPISEHNRLYWYRQTLGQGPEFLTYFQNEAQLEKSRLLSDRFSAERPKGSFSTLEIQRTEQGDSAMYLCASSLSKSSYEQYFGPGTRLTVT.

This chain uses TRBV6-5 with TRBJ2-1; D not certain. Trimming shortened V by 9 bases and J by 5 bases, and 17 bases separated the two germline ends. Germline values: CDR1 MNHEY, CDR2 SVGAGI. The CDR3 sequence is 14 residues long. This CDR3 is CASSDSPRDNEQFF. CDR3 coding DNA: TGTGCCAGTAGTGACTCGCCTAGAGACAATGAGCAGTTCTTC.

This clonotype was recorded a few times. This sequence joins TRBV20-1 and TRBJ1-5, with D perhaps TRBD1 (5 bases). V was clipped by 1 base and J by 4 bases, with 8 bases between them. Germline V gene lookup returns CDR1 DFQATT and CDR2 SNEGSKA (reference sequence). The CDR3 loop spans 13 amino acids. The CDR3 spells CSARAQGNQPQHF. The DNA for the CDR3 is TGCAGTGCTAGAGCGCAGGGAAATCAGCCCCAGCATTTT.

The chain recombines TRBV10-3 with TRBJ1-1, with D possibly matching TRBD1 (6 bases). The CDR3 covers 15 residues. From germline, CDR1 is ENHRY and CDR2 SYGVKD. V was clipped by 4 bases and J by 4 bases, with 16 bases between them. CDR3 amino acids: CAISGRGGESTEAFF. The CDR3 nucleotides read TGTGCCATCAGTGGCCGAGGGGGGGAATCCACTGAAGCTTTCTTT.

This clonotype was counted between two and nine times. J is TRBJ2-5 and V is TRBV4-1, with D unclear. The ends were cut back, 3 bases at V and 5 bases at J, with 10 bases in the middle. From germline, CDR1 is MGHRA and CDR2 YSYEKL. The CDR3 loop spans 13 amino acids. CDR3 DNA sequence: TGCGCCAGCAGCCAGGGTCATGGGGAGACCCAGTACTTC. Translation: CASSQGHGETQYF.

CDR3 sequence (DNA): TGCGCCAGCAGCTTCATCCCAGCTAGCACAGATACGCAGTATTTT. Translated, it gives CASSFIPASTDTQYF. The chain employs TRBV5-1 and TRBJ2-3; D unresolved. Germline values: CDR1 SGHRS, CDR2 YFSETQ. Trimming shortened V by 2 bases and J by 0 bases, and 10 bases separated the two germline ends. There are 15 residues in the CDR3. Full variable domain (remainder filled in from reference TRBV5-1 and TRBJ2-3): KAGVTQTPRYLIKTRGQQVTLSCSPISGHRSVSWYQQTPGQGLQFLFEYFSETQRNKGNFPGRFSGRQFSNSRSEMNVSTLELGDSALYLCASSFIPASTDTQYFGPGTRLTVL.

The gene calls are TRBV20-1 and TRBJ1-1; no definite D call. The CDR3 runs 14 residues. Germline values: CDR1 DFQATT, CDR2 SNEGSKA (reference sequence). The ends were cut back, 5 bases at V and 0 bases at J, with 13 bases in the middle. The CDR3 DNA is TGCAGTGCTGGGCTAGCGGGCATGAACACTGAAGCTTTCTTT. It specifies CSAGLAGMNTEAFF.

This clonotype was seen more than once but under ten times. This chain's CDR3 is CASWTNNEQFF. Written as DNA, the CDR3 is TGTGCCAGCTGGACGAACAATGAGCAGTTCTTC. The chain uses TRBV6-1 and TRBJ2-1; D is uncertain. Germline CDR1 MNHNS, CDR2 SASEGT. V lost 8 bases and J lost 5, with 7 bases in between. The CDR3 spans 11 residues.

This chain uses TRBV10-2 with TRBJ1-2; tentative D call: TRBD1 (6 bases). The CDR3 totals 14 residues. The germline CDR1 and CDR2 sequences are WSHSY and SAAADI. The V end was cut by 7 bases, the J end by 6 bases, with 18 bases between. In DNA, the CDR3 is TGCGCCAGCACCGAGATAGGGGGACGTGATGGCTACACCTTC. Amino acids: CASTEIGGRDGYTF.

The CDR3 nucleotides are TGTGCCACCAGTGATTTGGGTGGGGGCTCCTACAATGAGCAGTTCTTC. This codes for CATSDLGGGSYNEQFF. V gene TRBV24-1 combines with J gene TRBJ2-1; TRBD1 or TRBD2 may be the D gene (5 bases each). Between the trimmed V and J ends, which lost 0 bases and 0 bases, there was a span of 8 bases. Germline V gene sequence: CDR1 KGHDR, CDR2 SFDVKD. The length of the CDR3 is 16 residues.

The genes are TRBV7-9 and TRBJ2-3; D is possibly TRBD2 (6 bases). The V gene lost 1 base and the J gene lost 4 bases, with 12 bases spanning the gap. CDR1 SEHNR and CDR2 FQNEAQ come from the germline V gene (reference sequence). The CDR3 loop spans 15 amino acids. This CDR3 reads CASSLVEGRPDTQYF. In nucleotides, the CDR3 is TGTGCCAGCAGCTTAGTTGAGGGGAGGCCAGATACGCAGTATTTT.

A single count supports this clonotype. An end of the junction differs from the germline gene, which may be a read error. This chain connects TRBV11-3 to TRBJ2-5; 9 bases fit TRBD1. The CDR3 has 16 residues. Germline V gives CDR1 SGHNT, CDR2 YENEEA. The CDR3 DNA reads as TGCGCCAGCAGCCAAGGACAGGGGATGGGGAGGGAGACCCAGTACTTC. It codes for CASSQGQGMGRETQYF.

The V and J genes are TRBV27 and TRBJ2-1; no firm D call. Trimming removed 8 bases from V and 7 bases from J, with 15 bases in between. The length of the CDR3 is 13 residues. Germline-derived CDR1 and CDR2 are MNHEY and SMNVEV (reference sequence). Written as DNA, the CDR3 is TGTGCCAGCCATCCGGTGACCGGGAATGAGCAGTTCTTC. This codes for CASHPVTGNEQFF.

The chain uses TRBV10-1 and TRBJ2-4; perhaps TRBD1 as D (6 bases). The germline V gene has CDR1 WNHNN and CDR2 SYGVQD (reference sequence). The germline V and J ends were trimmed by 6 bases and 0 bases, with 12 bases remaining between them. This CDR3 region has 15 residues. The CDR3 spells CASSSGDLAKNIQYF. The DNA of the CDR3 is TGCGCCAGCAGCTCAGGGGATCTAGCCAAAAACATTCAGTACTTC.